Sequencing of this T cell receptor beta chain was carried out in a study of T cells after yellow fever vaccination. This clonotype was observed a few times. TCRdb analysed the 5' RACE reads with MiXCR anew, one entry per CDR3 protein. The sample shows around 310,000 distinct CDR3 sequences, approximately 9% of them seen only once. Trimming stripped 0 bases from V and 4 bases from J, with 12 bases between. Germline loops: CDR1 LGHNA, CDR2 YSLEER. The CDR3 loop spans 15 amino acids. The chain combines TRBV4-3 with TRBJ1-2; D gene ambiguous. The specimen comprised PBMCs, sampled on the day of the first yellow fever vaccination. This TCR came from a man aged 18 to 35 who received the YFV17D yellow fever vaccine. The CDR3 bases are TGCGCCAGCAGCCAAGATGGAAGAGCCAGCTATGGCTACACCTTC. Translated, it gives CASSQDGRASYGYTF.